The sequence of this TCR beta chain was determined in a study of cytomegalovirus exposure and HLA in healthy donors. Broader study findings: It emerged from a later analysis that several of the most significant clusters appeared to be linked to common viral pathogens. Both high specificity and high sensitivity reportedly marked the classifier's diagnosis of cytomegalovirus status. According to a later analysis, most TCR beta chains associated with CMV appeared HLA-restricted.

The PCR ran on 60 Vbeta and 13 Jbeta primers. Assay: immunoSEQ multiplex PCR; the TCRdb copy retains only in-frame clones and omits some. The repertoire holds about 140,000 clones, with approximately 84% as singletons. The germline V gene encodes CDR1 SNHLY and CDR2 FYNNEI. After removal of 5 bases from V and 8 bases from J, the junction contained 7 bases not matched to a gene. CDR3 length: 14 residues. A note on this clone: Its antigen is currently unknown.

Sequencing was performed on PBMCs. The source is a woman aged 35 to 49 in good health and CMV-seronegative. V gene TRBV2 combines with J gene TRBJ2-1, with 9 positions matching TRBD2. The CDR3 DNA sequence: TGTGCCAGCAGTCTAGCGGGAAGACGGGATGAGCAGTTCTTC. Encoded protein: CASSLAGRRDEQFF.